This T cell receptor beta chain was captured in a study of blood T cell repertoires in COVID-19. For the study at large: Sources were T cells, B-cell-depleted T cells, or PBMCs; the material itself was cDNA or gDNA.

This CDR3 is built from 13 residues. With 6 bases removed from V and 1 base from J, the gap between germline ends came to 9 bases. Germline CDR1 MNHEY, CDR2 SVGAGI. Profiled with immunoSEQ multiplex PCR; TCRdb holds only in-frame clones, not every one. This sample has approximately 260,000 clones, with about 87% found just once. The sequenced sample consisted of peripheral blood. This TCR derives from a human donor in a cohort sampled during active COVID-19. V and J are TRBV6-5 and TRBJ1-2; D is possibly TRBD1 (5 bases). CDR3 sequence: CASRDSYNYGYTF. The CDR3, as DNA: TGTGCCAGCAGAGACAGCTATAACTATGGCTACACCTTC.